This record looks at one T cell receptor (beta chain) sequence and its context. The data stem from a study of blood T cell repertoires in COVID-19. This CDR3 has 14 residues. Germline CDR1 is SGHDT and CDR2 is YYEEEE. V was cut by 2 bases and J by 6 bases, with 12 bases left in between. Sequencing was performed with immunoSEQ multiplex PCR; in TCRdb, only in-frame clones are kept and a portion is missing. The sample yields over 250,000 clones, about 87% seen once. Input material: peripheral blood. This chain connects TRBV5-6 to TRBJ1-5, with a tentative D call TRBD1 (6 bases). This sequence was found in a woman aged 45 to 65 with COVID-19, enrolled during active disease. The DNA for the CDR3 is TGTGCCAGCAGCTTTGTGGGGGCGGGTCAGCCCCAGCATTTT. It specifies CASSFVGAGQPQHF.